Following are 17 T cell receptor beta chains from one sample sequenced in a study of T cells after yellow fever vaccination. TCRdb fed the 5' RACE reads into MiXCR, producing one record per CDR3 protein. This sample carries some 320,000 distinct CDR3 sequences, approximately 4% of them seen once, and the ten largest clones take 20% to 25%. This specimen consisted of PBMCs, obtained 5 days after the yellow fever booster vaccination. The receptors here all came from a man younger than 35 who received the YFV17D yellow fever vaccine.

Only a few counts were recorded for this clonotype. This chain connects TRBV7-9 to TRBJ1-2, with D unresolved. Germline loops: CDR1 SEHNR, CDR2 FQNEAQ (reference sequence). The CDR3 covers 12 residues. V gave up 3 bases and J gave up 7 bases, with 9 bases separating them. DNA of the CDR3: TGTGCCAGCAGCTTGTCGAGCGTTGGCTACACCTTC. It yields the protein CASSLSSVGYTF.

Concerning this clonotype: Because it lacks the conserved phenylalanine or tryptophan at the end, this CDR3 is likely a read error. The V gene is TRBV6-5, the J gene TRBJ1-6; D might be TRBD1 (5 bases). V was trimmed by 5 bases and J by 6 bases, leaving 14 bases between them. The length of the CDR3 is 15 residues. CDR1 and CDR2 from the germline V gene are MNHEY and SVGAGI. CDR3 region: CASSVGGGLNSPLHI. CDR3 nucleotide sequence: TGTGCCAGCAGTGTCGGGGGGGGTCTTAATTCACCCCTCCACATT.

This clonotype has just a few counts. This chain connects TRBV2 to TRBJ2-1, with 7 bases that match TRBD1. J lost 3 bases, V lost 3 bases, and 8 bases had no gene match. Per germline, CDR1 SNHLY and CDR2 FYNNEI. The CDR3 covers 16 residues. The CDR3 spells CASSDPRGKGYNEQFF. The CDR3 DNA reads TGTGCCAGCAGTGATCCCAGGGGGAAGGGCTACAATGAGCAGTTCTTC.

This clonotype appeared once. CDR3 sequence (DNA): TGTGCCAGAAGCTTTTTTCATTCTTGTGTATTCTACAATGAGCAGTTCTTC. Its translation: CARSFFHSCVFYNEQFF. The chain carries TRBV5-3 and TRBJ2-1; D call uncertain. TRBV5-3 qualifies as an ORF whose function is uncertain. Between the trimmed V and J ends, which lost 2 bases and 3 bases, there was a span of 18 bases. CDR3 size: 17 residues.

V and J are TRBV20-1 and TRBJ2-7, with TRBD2 identical over 8 bases. Germline V CDR1 and CDR2: DFQATT, SNEGSKA (reference sequence). This CDR3 has 15 amino acids. V shed 5 bases and J 1 base; nucleotides not matched to a gene: 10. The CDR3 is CSAGKISGASYEQYF. The CDR3 DNA sequence: TGCAGTGCTGGGAAGATTAGCGGGGCTTCCTACGAGCAGTACTTC.

This clonotype has just a few counts. This chain connects TRBV5-1 to TRBJ2-7, with D uncertain. V lost 2 bases to trimming and J lost 2 bases, with 14 bases between them. The germline CDR1 and CDR2 sequences are SGHRS and YFSETQ. The CDR3 has 15 amino acids. In nucleotides, the CDR3 is TGCGCCAGCAGCTTTACGGGCTCCCCGACCTACGAGCAGTACTTC. This sequence encodes CASSFTGSPTYEQYF. Variable domain in full (rest from reference TRBV5-1 and TRBJ2-7): KAGVTQTPRYLIKTRGQQVTLSCSPISGHRSVSWYQQTPGQGLQFLFEYFSETQRNKGNFPGRFSGRQFSNSRSEMNVSTLELGDSALYLCASSFTGSPTYEQYFGPGTRLTVT.

This clonotype has a handful of counts. The chain employs TRBV5-1 and TRBJ1-5, with D tentatively TRBD1 (5 bases). CDR3 length equals 14 residues. Germline V gene sequence: CDR1 SGHRS, CDR2 YFSETQ. The germline V and J ends were trimmed by 7 bases and 7 bases, with 18 bases remaining between them. DNA of the CDR3: TGCGCCAGCGCACAGGAGTTGGGAAGCCAGCCCCAGCATTTT. Amino acids: CASAQELGSQPQHF.

This chain links TRBV20-1 with TRBJ2-2, with TRBD1 matching over 7 bases. The CDR3 covers 15 residues. From germline, CDR1 is DFQATT and CDR2 SNEGSKA (reference sequence). J gave up 7 bases and V 0 bases, and 8 bases lay outside the gene matches. CDR3 sequence: CSARDLRQGDGELFF. CDR3 DNA sequence: TGCAGTGCTAGAGATCTCCGGCAGGGGGACGGGGAGCTGTTTTTT.

In its sample, this clonotype was seen many times. This sequence joins TRBV7-9 and TRBJ2-1, with TRBD2 matching over 12 bases. With V trimmed by 6 bases and J by 7 bases, 13 bases remained unmatched. In germline, CDR1 is SEHNR, CDR2 FQNEAQ (reference sequence). The CDR3 sequence is 17 residues long. The DNA of the CDR3 is TGTGCCAGCAGTCCCCGCTCGCTCACTAGCGGGGGGAATGAGCAGTTCTTC. Translating it yields CASSPRSLTSGGNEQFF. Looking up the rest from reference TRBV7-9 and TRBJ2-1 gives the full variable domain: DTGVSQNPRHKITKRGQNVTFRCDPISEHNRLYWYRQTLGQGPEFLTYFQNEAQLEKSRLLSDRFSAERPKGSFSTLEIQRTEQGDSAMYLCASSPRSLTSGGNEQFFGPGTRLTVL.

In this sample, this clonotype turned up a few times. V gene TRBV19 combines with J gene TRBJ1-1; D is possibly TRBD1 (6 bases). This CDR3 is 14 amino acids long. The germline V gene encodes CDR1 LNHDA and CDR2 SQIVND (reference sequence). V was shortened by 6 bases and J by 3 bases, with 14 bases between the two germline ends. The CDR3 DNA is TGTGCCAGTAGAAATGACAGGAGGGACACTGAAGCTTTCTTT. This gives the protein CASRNDRRDTEAFF.

This clonotype was recorded many times. The J gene is TRBJ2-5, the V gene TRBV7-2; D is undetermined. The CDR3 has 13 residues. Trimming stripped 4 bases from V and 1 base from J, with 7 bases between. CDR1 and CDR2 (germline): SGHTA, FQGNSA. The DNA of the CDR3 is TGTGCCAGCAGCTGGACCATCCAAGAGACCCAGTACTTC. It codes for CASSWTIQETQYF.

Ten or more counts support this clonotype. The chain carries TRBV10-3 and TRBJ2-1; 8 positions match TRBD2. The CDR3 extends over 16 amino acids. Germline V lookup: CDR1 ENHRY, CDR2 SYGVKD. V was clipped by 6 bases and J by 6 bases; unmatched bases: 13. The CDR3 loop is CAISDSMAGGSNEQFF. The CDR3 DNA follows: TGTGCCATCAGCGATTCCATGGCGGGGGGAAGCAATGAGCAGTTCTTC.

This clonotype was seen more than once but under ten times. CDR3 DNA sequence: TGTGCCAGCACCACCCAGGGGGCCCGCACAGATACGCAGTATTTT. Encoded protein: CASTTQGARTDTQYF. The chain joins TRBV12-3 or TRBV12-4 to TRBJ2-3; 8 bases align to TRBD1. The V segment lost 7 bases and the J segment 1 base; nucleotides outside the gene matches: 7. The CDR3 is 15 residues long.

A few counts support this clonotype. The gene calls are TRBV9 and TRBJ2-5; TRBD2 might be the D (5 bases). The CDR3 is made up of 15 amino acids. Germline CDR1 is SGDLS and CDR2 is YYNGEE. With 4 bases removed from V and 4 bases from J, the gap between germline ends came to 17 bases. CDR3 bases: TGTGCCAGCAGCTTACAAGGGTTCCGGGGAGAGACCCAGTACTTC. Its translation is CASSLQGFRGETQYF.

This chain joins TRBV29-1 and TRBJ2-1, with D unclear. The CDR3 runs to 12 residues. From germline, CDR1 is SQVTM and CDR2 ANQGSEA. V gave up 5 bases and J gave up 9 bases, with 14 bases separating them. This chain's CDR3 is CSVSPREREQFF. CDR3 sequence (DNA): TGCAGCGTTTCCCCCAGAGAGCGTGAGCAGTTCTTC.

This clonotype has just a few counts. The chain joins TRBV20-1 to TRBJ1-1; maybe TRBD1 (6 bases). V lost 8 bases, J lost 2 bases, and 24 bases lay in between. The germline V gene has CDR1 DFQATT and CDR2 SNEGSKA (reference sequence). There are 16 residues in the CDR3. The CDR3 region is CSIPTGRDSINTEAFF. The DNA of the CDR3 is TGCAGTATTCCAACAGGGCGGGACTCAATTAACACTGAAGCTTTCTTT.

The gene calls are TRBV12-3 or TRBV12-4 and TRBJ2-2, with D perhaps TRBD1 (6 bases). The V and J ends lost 6 bases and 0 bases respectively, with 17 bases between them. This CDR3 contains 17 residues. CDR3 amino acids: CASSTSAGTTNTGELFF. In DNA, the CDR3 is TGTGCCAGCAGCACCTCGGCCGGGACAACGAACACCGGGGAGCTGTTTTTT.